The 9 T cell receptor beta chains reported below all come from one sample, sequenced in a study of OX40 agonist ivuxolimab in advanced cancers. Profiling relied on immunoSEQ multiplex PCR, and the TCRdb table lists in-frame clones only, not all of them. The sample lists roughly 30,000 clones; over 90% were seen once. The sample was CD4+ or CD8+ T cells sorted from blood, taken in a trial of the OX40 agonist ivuxolimab. These receptors were collected from an adult with an advanced solid tumor such as melanoma, head and neck, liver or kidney cancer.

The chain joins TRBV4-2 to TRBJ2-4; 7 bases fit TRBD1. CDR1 and CDR2 from the germline V gene are LGHNA and YNFKEQ. Unmatched junction bases numbered 2, after V lost 4 bases and J lost 5 bases. The CDR3 is 13 residues long. The CDR3 nucleotides are TGTGCCAGCAGCCGGGGGACAGAAAACATTCAGTACTTC. It translates to CASSRGTENIQYF.

The chain couples TRBV7-8 to TRBJ1-5; no firm D call. Gene TRBJ2-3 matches the end of the DNA better, so the J call may be wrong. Germline V lookup: CDR1 SGHVS, CDR2 FQNEAQ. The CDR3 extends over 15 amino acids. The CDR3 spells CASSFVPDRNQPQYF. The CDR3 DNA sequence: TGTGCCAGCAGCTTCGTTCCAGACCGGAATCAGCCCCAGTATTTT.

As to this clone: The sample holds other DNA sequences that translate to the same CDR3. The chain employs TRBV4-1 and TRBJ2-7; no clear D gene. The V and J ends lost 1 base and 2 bases respectively, with 9 bases between them. Per germline, CDR1 MGHRA and CDR2 YSYEKL. CDR3 length: 14 amino acids. The DNA for the CDR3 is TGCGCCAGCAGCCAAGTGCAAGGTACCTACGAGCAGTACTTC. Translating it yields CASSQVQGTYEQYF.

The chain recombines TRBV10-3 with TRBJ1-5; 9 nucleotides agree with TRBD1. The CDR3 has 18 residues. The trim removed 0 bases at V and 4 bases at J, leaving 10 bases unmatched. Germline values: CDR1 ENHRY, CDR2 SYGVKD. The CDR3 spells CAISESLSGTGPNQPQHF. The CDR3, as DNA: TGTGCCATCAGTGAGTCTCTATCCGGGACAGGGCCTAATCAGCCCCAGCATTTT.

The genes are TRBV6-6 and TRBJ2-7, with 11 bases identical to TRBD1. V was pared by 4 bases and J by 2 bases, with 1 base of the junction left unmatched. The CDR3 covers 14 residues. Germline CDR1 is MNHNY and CDR2 is SVGAGI (reference sequence). The CDR3 loop is CASSWGQGAYEQYF. CDR3 DNA sequence: TGTGCCAGCAGTTGGGGACAGGGGGCCTACGAGCAGTACTTC.

This clone was seen only once. V gene TRBV4-3 combines with J gene TRBJ2-7; tentatively, D is TRBD1 or TRBD2 (5 bases each). The length of the CDR3 is 16 residues. CDR1 is LGHNA, CDR2 YSLEER, per germline. Between the trimmed V and J ends, which lost 0 bases and 2 bases, there was a span of 14 bases. The chain's CDR3 is CASSQEGRDGTYEQYF. The DNA for the CDR3 is TGCGCCAGCAGCCAAGAGGGCAGGGACGGGACCTACGAGCAGTACTTC.

V and J are TRBV7-2 and TRBJ2-7, with 16 bases identical to TRBD2. This CDR3 spans 16 amino acids. V was pared by 5 bases and J by 4 bases, with 5 bases of the junction left unmatched. The germline V gene has CDR1 SGHTA and CDR2 FQGNSA. For the CDR3, the DNA is TGTGCCAGCAGCCCAACGGGACTAGCGGGAGGGTACGAGCAGTACTTC. Its protein product is CASSPTGLAGGYEQYF.

Notes on this clone: The sample holds other DNA sequences that translate to the same CDR3. This chain connects TRBV4-3 to TRBJ1-1; possibly TRBD1 for D (6 bases). The length of the CDR3 is 15 residues. Trimming shortened V by 1 base and J by 1 base, and 10 bases separated the two germline ends. The V gene's germline CDR1 is LGHNA and CDR2 YSLEER. CDR3 nucleotides: TGCGCCAGCAGCCAAGGGGGGCCCGCGAACACTGAAGCTTTCTTT. Residues: CASSQGGPANTEAFF.

The chain uses TRBV4-1 and TRBJ2-7; no reliable D call. Deletions cut 3 bases from V and 5 bases from J, with 17 bases between. Germline loops: CDR1 MGHRA, CDR2 YSYEKL. This CDR3 comprises 15 residues. The CDR3 DNA follows: TGCGCCAGCAGCCACCTCGAAGGGTTTAGTAACGAGCAGTACTTC. It yields the protein CASSHLEGFSNEQYF.